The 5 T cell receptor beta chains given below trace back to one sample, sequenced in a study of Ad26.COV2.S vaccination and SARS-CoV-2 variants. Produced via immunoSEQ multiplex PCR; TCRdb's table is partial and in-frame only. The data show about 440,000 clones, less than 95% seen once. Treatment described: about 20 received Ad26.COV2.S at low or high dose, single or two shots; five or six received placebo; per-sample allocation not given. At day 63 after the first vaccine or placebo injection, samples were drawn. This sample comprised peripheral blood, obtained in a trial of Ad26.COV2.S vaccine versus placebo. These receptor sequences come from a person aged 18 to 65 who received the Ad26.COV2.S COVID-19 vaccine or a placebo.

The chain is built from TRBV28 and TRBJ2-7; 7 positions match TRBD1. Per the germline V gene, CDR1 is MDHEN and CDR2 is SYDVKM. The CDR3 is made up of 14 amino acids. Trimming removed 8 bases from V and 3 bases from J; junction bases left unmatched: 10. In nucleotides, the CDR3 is TGTGCCAGCGGATTGCCGGGACAGAGCTACGAGCAGTACTTC. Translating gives CASGLPGQSYEQYF.

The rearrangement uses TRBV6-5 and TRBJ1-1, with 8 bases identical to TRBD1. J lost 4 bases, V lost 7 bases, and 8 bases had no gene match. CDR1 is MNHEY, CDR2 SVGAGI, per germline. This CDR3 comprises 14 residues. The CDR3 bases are TGTGCCAGCAATTCAGGGGGCGCCGCCACTGAAGCTTTCTTT. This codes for CASNSGGAATEAFF.

CDR3 coding DNA: TGTGCCAGCAGTTTATTGACTAGCGGGAGTTACACAGATACGCAGTATTTT. Translating it yields CASSLLTSGSYTDTQYF. The V gene is TRBV28, the J gene TRBJ2-3; 12 nucleotides line up with TRBD2. Losses at the gene ends were 1 base for V and 2 bases for J; bases not matched to a gene: 4. This CDR3 has 17 residues. Germline V gene data show CDR1 as MDHEN and CDR2 as SYDVKM.

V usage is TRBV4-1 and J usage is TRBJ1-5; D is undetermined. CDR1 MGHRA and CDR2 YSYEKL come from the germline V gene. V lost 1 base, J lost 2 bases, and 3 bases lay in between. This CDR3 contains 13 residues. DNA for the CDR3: TGCGCCAGCAGCCAAGGAGGCAATCAGCCCCAGCATTTT. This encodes CASSQGGNQPQHF.

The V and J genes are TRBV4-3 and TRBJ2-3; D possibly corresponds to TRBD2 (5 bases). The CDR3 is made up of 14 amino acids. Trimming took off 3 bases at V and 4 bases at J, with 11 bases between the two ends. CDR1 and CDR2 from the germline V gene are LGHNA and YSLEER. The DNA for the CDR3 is TGCGCCAGCAGCCAGGGGATAGCGCCAGATACGCAGTATTTT. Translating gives CASSQGIAPDTQYF.